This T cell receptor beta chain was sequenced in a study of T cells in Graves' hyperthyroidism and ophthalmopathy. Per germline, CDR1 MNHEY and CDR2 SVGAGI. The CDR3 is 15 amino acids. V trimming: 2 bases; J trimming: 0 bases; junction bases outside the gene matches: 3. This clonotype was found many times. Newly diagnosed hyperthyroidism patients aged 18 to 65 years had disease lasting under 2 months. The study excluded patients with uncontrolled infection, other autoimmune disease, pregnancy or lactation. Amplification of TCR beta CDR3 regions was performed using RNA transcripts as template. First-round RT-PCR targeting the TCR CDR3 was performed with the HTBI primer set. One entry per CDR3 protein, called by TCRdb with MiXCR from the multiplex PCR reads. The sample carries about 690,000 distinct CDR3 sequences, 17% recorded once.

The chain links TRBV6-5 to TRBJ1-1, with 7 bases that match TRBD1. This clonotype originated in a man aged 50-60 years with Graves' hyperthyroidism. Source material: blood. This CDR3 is CASSYPGQMNTEAFF. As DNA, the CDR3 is TGTGCCAGCAGTTACCCGGGACAGATGAACACTGAAGCTTTCTTT.